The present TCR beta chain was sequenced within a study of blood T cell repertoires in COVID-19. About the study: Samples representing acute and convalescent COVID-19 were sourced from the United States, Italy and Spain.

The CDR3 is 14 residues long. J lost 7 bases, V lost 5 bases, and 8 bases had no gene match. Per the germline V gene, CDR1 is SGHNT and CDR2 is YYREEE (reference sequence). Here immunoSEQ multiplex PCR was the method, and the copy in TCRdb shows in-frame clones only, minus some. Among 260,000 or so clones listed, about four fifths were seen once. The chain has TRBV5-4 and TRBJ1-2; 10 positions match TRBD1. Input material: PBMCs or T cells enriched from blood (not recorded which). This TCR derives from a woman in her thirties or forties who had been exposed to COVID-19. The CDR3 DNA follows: TGTGCCAGCAGACCCGGACAGGGGGAAGGTGGCTACACCTTC. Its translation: CASRPGQGEGGYTF.